These 2 T cell receptor beta chains were sequenced from one sample in a study of immune cell composition in non-small cell lung cancer. The method was immunoSEQ multiplex PCR; TCRdb's version includes in-frame clones alone and lacks a portion of them. The profile shows thousands of clones, roughly two thirds of them singletons. The normal lung sample lay at least 3 cm, and maximally far, from the tumour. The sample taken for sequencing was non-adjacent lung tissue. These receptors all stem from a human donor with non-small cell lung cancer.

The V call is TRBV11-2, the J call TRBJ2-5; TRBD1 might be the D (5 bases). Germline V gene data show CDR1 as SGHAT and CDR2 as FQNNGV. With 6 bases removed from V and 5 bases from J, the gap between germline ends came to 19 bases. The CDR3 is 15 residues long. Here the CDR3 reads CASSPPRRAHETQYF. The CDR3 DNA reads as TGTGCCAGCAGTCCCCCTCGCAGGGCCCACGAGACCCAGTACTTC. The full variable domain, with the rest looked up from reference TRBV11-2 and TRBJ2-5, is EAGVAQSPRYKIIEKRQSVAFWCNPISGHATLYWYQQILGQGPKLLIQFQNNGVVDDSQLPKDRFSAERLKGVDSTLKIQPAKLEDSAVYLCASSPPRRAHETQYFGPGTRLLVL.

This clone was found a few times. The chain is built from TRBV2 and TRBJ2-7; no reliable D call. V was trimmed by 2 bases and J by 5 bases, leaving 7 bases between them. The CDR3 is 12 residues long. Germline V lookup: CDR1 SNHLY, CDR2 FYNNEI. CDR3 DNA: TGTGCCAGCAGTGAATATAGAAACGAGCAGTACTTC. It is translated as CASSEYRNEQYF.